This T cell receptor (beta chain) was captured in a study of T cells after yellow fever vaccination. Study-level results: A weaker but faster secondary response was observed, peaking on day 5 versus 15. CD4 and CD8 compartments shared a small share of clonotypes.

Template-switching 5'RACE yielded the TCR cDNA; a universal primer site and UMIs were added in the process. MiXCR, run by TCRdb on the 5' RACE reads, gives a single entry per CDR3 protein. The sample includes about 300,000 distinct CDR3 sequences, about 4% of them seen just once. CDR1 and CDR2 from the germline V gene are SGHKS and YYEKEE (reference sequence). J lost 4 bases, V lost 2 bases, and 14 bases had no gene match. This CDR3 contains 18 residues. Concerning this clonotype: Its specificity is not known.

This rearrangement joins TRBV5-5 to TRBJ2-2; 7 bases are a match to TRBD1. The material sequenced was PBMCs, taken 5 days after the yellow fever booster vaccination. The receptor comes from a man between 18 and 35 years old who received the YFV17D yellow fever vaccine. The CDR3 sequence is CASSFTGTEPYPTGELFF. CDR3 bases: TGTGCCAGCAGCTTTACCGGGACAGAGCCTTATCCCACCGGGGAGCTGTTTTTT. Variable domain in full (rest from reference TRBV5-5 and TRBJ2-2): DAGVTQSPTHLIKTRGQQVTLRCSPISGHKSVSWYQQVLGQGPQFIFQYYEKEERGRGNFPDRFSARQFPNYSSELNVNALLLGDSALYLCASSFTGTEPYPTGELFFGEGSRLTVL.